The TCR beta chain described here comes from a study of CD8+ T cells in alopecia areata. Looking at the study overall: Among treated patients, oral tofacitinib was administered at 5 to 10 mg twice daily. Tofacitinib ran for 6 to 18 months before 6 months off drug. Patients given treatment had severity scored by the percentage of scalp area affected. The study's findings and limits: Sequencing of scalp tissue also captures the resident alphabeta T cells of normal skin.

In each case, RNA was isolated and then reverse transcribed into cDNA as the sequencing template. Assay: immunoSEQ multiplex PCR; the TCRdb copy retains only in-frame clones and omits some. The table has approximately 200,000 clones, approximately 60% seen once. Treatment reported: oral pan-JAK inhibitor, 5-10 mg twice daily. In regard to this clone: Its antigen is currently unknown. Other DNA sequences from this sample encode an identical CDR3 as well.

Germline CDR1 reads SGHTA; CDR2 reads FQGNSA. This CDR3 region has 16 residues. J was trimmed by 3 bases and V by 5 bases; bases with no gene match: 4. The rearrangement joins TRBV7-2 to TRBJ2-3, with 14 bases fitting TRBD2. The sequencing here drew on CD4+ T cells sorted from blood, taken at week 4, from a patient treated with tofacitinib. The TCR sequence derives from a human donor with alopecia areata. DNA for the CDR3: TGTGCCAGCAGCGGGAGACTAGCGGGAGGGACAGATACGCAGTATTTT. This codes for CASSGRLAGGTDTQYF.